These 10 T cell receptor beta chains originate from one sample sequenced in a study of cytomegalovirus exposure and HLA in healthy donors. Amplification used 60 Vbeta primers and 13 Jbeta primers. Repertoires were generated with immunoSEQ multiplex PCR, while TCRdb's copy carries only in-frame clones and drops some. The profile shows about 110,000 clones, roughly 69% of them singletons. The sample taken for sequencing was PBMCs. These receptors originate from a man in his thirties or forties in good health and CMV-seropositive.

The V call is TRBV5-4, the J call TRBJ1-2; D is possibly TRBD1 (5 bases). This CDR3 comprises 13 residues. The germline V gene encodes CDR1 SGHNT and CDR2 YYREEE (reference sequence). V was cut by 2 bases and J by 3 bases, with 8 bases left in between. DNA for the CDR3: TGTGCCAGCAGCTTCCGGGGGGACTATGGCTACACCTTC. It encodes CASSFRGDYGYTF.

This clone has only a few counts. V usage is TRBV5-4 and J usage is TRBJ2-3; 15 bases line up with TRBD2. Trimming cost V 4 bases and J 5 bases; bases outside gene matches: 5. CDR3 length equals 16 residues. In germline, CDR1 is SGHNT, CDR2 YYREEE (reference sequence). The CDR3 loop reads CASSQGTSGGIDTQYF. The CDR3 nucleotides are TGTGCCAGCAGCCAAGGGACTAGCGGGGGGATAGATACGCAGTATTTT.

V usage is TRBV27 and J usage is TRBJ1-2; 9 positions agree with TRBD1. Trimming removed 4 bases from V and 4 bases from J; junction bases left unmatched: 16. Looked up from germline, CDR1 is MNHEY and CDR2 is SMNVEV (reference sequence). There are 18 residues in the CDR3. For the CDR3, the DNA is TGTGCCAGCAGTTCTTTTATGCTTCACAGGGGGCCTAGCTATGGCTACACCTTC. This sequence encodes CASSSFMLHRGPSYGYTF.

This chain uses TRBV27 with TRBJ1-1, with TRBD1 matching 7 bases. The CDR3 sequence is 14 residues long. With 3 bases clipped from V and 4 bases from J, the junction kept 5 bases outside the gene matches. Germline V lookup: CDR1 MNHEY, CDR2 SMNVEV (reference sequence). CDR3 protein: CASSFQGDGTEAFF. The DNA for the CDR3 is TGTGCCAGCAGTTTTCAGGGGGATGGCACTGAAGCTTTCTTT.

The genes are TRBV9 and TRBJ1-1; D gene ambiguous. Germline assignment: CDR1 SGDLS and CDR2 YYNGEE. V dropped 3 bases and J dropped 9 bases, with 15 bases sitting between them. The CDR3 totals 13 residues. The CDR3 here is CASSASSHTKAFF. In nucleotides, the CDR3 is TGTGCCAGCAGCGCCTCCTCTCATACAAAAGCTTTCTTT.

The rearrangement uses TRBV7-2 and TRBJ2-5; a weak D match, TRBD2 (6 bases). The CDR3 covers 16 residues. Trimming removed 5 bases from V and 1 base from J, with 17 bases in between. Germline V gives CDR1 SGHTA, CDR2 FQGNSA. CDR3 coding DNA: TGTGCCAGCAGCCCCCTGGGGCGGGAATTCCAAGAGACCCAGTACTTC. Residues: CASSPLGREFQETQYF.

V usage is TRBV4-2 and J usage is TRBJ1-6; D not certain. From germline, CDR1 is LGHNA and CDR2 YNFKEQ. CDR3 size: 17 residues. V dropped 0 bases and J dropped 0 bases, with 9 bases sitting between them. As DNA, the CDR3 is TGTGCCAGCAGCCAAGAAGGGAGAGACTCCTATAATTCACCCCTCCACTTT. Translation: CASSQEGRDSYNSPLHF.

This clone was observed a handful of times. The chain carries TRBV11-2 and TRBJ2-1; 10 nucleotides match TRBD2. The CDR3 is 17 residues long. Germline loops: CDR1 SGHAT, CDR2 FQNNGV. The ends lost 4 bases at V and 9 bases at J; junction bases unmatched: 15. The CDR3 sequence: CASSSPPLSGGAIEQFF. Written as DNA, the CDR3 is TGTGCCAGCAGCTCCCCCCCTTTGAGCGGGGGGGCCATTGAGCAGTTCTTC.

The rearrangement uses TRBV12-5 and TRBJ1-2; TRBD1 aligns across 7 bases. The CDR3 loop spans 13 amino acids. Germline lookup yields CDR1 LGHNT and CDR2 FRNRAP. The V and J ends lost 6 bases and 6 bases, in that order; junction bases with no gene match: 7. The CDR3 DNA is TGTGCTAGTGGCTCCGACAGGGTCGATGGCTACACCTTC. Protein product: CASGSDRVDGYTF. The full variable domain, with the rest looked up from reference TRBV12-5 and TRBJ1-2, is DARVTQTPRHKVTEMGQEVTMRCQPILGHNTVFWYRQTMMQGLELLAYFRNRAPLDDSGMPKDRFSAEMPDATLATLKIQPSEPRDSAVYFCASGSDRVDGYTFGSGTRLTVV.

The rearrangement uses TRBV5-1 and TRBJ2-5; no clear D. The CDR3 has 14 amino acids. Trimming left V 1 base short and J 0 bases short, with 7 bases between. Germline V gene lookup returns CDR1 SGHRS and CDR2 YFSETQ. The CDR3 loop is CASSLTTYQETQYF. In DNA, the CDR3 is TGCGCCAGCAGCTTGACAACGTACCAAGAGACCCAGTACTTC.